This T cell receptor (beta chain) was sequenced during a study of blood T cell repertoires in COVID-19. Study as a whole: Sources were T cells, B-cell-depleted T cells, or PBMCs; the material itself was cDNA or gDNA.

V dropped 4 bases and J dropped 9 bases, with 7 bases sitting between them. CDR3 length: 11 amino acids. Germline V gene data show CDR1 as MNHEY and CDR2 as SVGEGT. In the authors' methods: Estimated nucleated cell counts came from reference gene primer amplification. Some clones are missing from TCRdb's copy, which holds only in-frame ones; the method was immunoSEQ multiplex PCR. V and J calls and clone size follow that table, whereas D and trimming were derived from the DNA. The table has roughly 130,000 clones, around 80% seen once; the top ten hold around 13%. V usage is TRBV6-2 or TRBV6-3 and J usage is TRBJ2-1, with D uncertain. The source of this sequence is a man of 80 years or more with acute or convalescent COVID-19. Sequences were obtained from peripheral blood. DNA of the CDR3: TGTGCCAGCAGTTTGGTCGGTGAGCAGTTCTTC. This codes for CASSLVGEQFF.